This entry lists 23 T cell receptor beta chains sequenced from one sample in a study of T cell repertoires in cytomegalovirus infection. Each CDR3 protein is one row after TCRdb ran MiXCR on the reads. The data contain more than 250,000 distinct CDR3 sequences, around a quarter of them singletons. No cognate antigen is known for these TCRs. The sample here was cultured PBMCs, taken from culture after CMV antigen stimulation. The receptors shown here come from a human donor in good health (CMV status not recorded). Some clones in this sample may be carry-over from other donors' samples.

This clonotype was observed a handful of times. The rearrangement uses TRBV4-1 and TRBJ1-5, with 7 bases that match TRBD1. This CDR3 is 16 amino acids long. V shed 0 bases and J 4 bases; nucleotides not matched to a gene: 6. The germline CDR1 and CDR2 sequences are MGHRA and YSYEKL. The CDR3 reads CASSQDQGDRNQPQHF. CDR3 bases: TGCGCCAGCAGCCAAGACCAGGGGGACAGAAATCAGCCCCAGCATTTT.

The CDR3 loop is CASSPTSVNTGELFF. The CDR3 DNA sequence: TGTGCCAGCAGCCCAACCTCGGTGAACACCGGGGAGCTGTTTTTT. The chain joins TRBV11-3 to TRBJ2-2; no reliable D call. Germline CDR1 and CDR2: SGHNT and YENEEA. V lost 5 bases and J 1 base, leaving 11 bases between the germline ends. CDR3 length: 15 amino acids.

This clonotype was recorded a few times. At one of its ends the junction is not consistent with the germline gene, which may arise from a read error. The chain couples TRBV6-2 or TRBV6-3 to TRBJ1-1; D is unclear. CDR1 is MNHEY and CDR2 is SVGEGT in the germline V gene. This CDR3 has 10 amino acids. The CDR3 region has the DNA TGTGCCAGCGGTTACACTGAAGCTTTCTTT. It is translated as CASGYTEAFF.

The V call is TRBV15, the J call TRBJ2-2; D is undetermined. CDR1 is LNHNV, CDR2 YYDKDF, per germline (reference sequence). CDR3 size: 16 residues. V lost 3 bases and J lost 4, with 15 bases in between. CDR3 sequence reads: CATSSGFQTTTGELFF. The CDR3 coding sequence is TGTGCCACCAGCAGCGGGTTCCAGACAACCACCGGGGAGCTGTTTTTT.

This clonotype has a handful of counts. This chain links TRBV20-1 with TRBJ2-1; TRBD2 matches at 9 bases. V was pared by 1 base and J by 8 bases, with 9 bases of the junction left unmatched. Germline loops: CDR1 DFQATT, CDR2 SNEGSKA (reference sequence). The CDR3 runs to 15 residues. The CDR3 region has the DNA TGCAGTGCTAGAGGTGCTAGCGGGATTAACGATGAGCAGTTCTTC. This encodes CSARGASGINDEQFF.

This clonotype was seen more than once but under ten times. The CDR3 region is CASSYTGAEARSEAFF. The CDR3 DNA follows: TGTGCCAGCAGTTACACGGGGGCCGAGGCACGATCTGAAGCTTTCTTT. The chain couples TRBV6-5 to TRBJ1-1; perhaps TRBD1 as D (6 bases). Germline V gene sequence: CDR1 MNHEY, CDR2 SVGAGI. The CDR3 consists of 16 residues. V shed 2 bases and J shed 6 bases, with 19 bases lying between them.

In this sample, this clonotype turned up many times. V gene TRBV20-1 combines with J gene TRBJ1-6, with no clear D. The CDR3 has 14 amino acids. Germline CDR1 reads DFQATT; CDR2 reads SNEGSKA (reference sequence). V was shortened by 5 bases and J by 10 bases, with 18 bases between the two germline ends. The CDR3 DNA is TGCAGTGCTCCTCCTACGTCCCCGGGGTCACCCCTCCACTTT. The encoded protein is CSAPPTSPGSPLHF.

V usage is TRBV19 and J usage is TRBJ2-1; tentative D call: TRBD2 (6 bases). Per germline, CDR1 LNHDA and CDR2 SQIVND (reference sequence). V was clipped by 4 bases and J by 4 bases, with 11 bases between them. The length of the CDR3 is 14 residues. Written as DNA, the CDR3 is TGTGCCAGTAGTACCGTGACTAGTTACAATGAGCAGTTCTTC. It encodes CASSTVTSYNEQFF.

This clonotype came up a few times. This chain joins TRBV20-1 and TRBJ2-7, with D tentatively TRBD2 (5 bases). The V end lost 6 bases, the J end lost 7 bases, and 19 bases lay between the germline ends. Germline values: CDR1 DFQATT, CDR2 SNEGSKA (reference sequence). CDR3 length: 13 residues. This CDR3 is CSAALAGSTEQYF. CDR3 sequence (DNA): TGCAGTGCGGCTCTAGCCGGATCTACGGAGCAGTACTTC.

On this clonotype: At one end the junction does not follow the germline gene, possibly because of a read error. CDR3 amino acids: CASTLDRSGLQDEQFF. The CDR3 coding sequence is TGTGCCAGCACCTTGGACAGGTCGGGCTTACAGGATGAGCAGTTCTTC. The chain links TRBV5-4 to TRBJ2-1, with 7 bases lining up with TRBD1. CDR1 and CDR2 from the germline V gene are SGHNT and YYREEE (reference sequence). This CDR3 has 16 amino acids.

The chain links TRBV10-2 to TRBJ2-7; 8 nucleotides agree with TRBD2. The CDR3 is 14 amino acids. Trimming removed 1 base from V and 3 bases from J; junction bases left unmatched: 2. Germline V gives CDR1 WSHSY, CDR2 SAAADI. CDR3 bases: TGCGCCAGCAGTGAGTTGGGACTAGTCTACGAGCAGTACGTC. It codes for CASSELGLVYEQYV.

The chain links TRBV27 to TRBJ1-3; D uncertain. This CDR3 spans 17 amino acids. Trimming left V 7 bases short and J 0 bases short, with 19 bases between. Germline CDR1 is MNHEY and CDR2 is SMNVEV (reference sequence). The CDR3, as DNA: TGTGCCAGCATCCTACTGGGAGCCCGTAACTCTGGAAACACCATATATTTT. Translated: CASILLGARNSGNTIYF.

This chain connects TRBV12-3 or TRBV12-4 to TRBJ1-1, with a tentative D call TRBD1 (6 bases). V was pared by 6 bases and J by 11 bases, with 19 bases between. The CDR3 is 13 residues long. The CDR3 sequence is CASSRREGVLAFF. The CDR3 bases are TGTGCCAGCAGCCGGCGGGAGGGGGTCTTGGCTTTCTTT.

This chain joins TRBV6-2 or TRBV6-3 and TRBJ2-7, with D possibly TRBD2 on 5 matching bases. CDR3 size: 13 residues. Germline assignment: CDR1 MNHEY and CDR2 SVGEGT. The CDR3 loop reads CASGETNYSEQYV. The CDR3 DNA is TGTGCGTCCGGGGAGACAAATTATTCGGAGCAGTACGTC.

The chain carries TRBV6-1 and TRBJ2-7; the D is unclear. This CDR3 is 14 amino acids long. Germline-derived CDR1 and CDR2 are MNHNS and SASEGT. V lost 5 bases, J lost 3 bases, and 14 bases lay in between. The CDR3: CASSYPPSYYEQYF. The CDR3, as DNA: TGTGCCAGCAGTTACCCCCCCAGTTACTACGAGCAGTACTTC.

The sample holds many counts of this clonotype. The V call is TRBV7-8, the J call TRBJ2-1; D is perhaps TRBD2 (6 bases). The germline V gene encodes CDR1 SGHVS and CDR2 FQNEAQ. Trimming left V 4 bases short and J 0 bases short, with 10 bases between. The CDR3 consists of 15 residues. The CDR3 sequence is CASSYGTPSYNEQFF. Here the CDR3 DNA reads TGTGCCAGCAGCTACGGGACTCCCTCCTACAATGAGCAGTTCTTC.

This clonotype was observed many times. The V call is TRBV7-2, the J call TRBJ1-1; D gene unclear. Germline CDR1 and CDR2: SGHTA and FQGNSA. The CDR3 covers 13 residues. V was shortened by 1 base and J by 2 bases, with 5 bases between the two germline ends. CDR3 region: CASSLGINTEAFF. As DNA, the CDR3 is TGTGCCAGCAGCTTAGGGATAAACACTGAAGCTTTCTTT.

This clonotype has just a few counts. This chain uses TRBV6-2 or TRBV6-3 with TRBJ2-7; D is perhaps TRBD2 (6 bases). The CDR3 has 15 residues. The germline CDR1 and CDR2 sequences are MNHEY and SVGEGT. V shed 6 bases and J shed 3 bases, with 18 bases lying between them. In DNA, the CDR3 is TGTGCCAGCAGGCCGGGGGTGGGAGGAGACTACGAGCAGTACTTC. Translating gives CASRPGVGGDYEQYF.

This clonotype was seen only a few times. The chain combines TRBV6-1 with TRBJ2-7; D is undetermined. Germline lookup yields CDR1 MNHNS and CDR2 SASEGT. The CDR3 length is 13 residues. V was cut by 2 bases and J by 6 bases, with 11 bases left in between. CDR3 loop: CASSEKGPLEQYV. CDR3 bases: TGTGCCAGCAGTGAAAAAGGGCCCCTCGAGCAGTACGTC.

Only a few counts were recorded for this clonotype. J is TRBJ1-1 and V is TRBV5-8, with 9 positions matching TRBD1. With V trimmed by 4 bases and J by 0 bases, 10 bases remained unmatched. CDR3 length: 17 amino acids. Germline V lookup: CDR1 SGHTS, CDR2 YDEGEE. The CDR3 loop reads CASSLGVGTGMNTEAFF. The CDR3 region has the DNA TGTGCCAGCAGCCTAGGGGTGGGGACAGGGATGAACACTGAAGCTTTCTTT. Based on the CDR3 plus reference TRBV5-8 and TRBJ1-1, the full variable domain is EAGVTQSPTHLIKTRGQQATLRCSPISGHTSVYWYQQALGLGLQFLLWYDEGEERNRGNFPPRFSGRQFPNYSSELNVNALELEDSALYLCASSLGVGTGMNTEAFFGQGTRLTVV.

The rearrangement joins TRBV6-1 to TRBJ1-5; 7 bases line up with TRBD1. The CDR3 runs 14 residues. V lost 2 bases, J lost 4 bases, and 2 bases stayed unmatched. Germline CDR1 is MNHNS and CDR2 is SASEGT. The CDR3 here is CASSEQGGNQPQHF. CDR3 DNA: TGTGCCAGCAGTGAACAGGGGGGAAATCAGCCCCAGCATTTT.

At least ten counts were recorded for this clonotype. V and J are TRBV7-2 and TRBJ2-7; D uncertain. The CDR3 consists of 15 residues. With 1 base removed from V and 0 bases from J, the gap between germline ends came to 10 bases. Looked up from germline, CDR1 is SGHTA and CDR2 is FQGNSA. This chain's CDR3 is CASSLGSFASYEQYF. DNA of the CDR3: TGTGCCAGCAGCTTAGGCTCTTTTGCCTCCTACGAGCAGTACTTC.

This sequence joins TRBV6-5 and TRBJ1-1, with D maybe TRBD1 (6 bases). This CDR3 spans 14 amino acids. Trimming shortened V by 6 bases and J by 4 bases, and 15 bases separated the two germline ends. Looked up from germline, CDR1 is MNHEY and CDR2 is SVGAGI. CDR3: CASRSYRVGTEAFF. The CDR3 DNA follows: TGTGCCAGCAGGTCCTACAGGGTTGGCACTGAAGCTTTCTTT.